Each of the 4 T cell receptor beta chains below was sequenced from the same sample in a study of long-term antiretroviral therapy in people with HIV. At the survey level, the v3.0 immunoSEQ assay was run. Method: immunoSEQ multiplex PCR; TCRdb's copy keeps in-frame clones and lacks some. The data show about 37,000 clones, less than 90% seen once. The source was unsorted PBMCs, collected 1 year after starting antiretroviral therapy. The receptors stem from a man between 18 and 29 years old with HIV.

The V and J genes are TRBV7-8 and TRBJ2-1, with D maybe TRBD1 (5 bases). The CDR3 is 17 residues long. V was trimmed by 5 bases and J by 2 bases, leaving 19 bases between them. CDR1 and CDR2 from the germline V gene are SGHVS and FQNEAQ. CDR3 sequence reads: CASSQTPGSPAYNEQFF. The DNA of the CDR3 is TGTGCCAGCAGCCAAACCCCAGGGTCTCCCGCCTACAATGAGCAGTTCTTC. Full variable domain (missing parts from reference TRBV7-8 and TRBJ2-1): GAGVSQSPRYKVAKRGQDVALRCDPISGHVSLFWYQQALGQGPEFLTYFQNEAQLDKSGLPSDRFFAERPEGSVSTLKIQRTQQEDSAVYLCASSQTPGSPAYNEQFFGPGTRLTVL.

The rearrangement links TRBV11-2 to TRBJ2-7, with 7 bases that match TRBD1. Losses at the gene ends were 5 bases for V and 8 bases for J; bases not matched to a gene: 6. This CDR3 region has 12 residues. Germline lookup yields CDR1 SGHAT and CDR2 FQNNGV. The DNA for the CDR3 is TGTGCCAGCAGCGAGACAGGGCCAAAGCAGTACTTC. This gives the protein CASSETGPKQYF.

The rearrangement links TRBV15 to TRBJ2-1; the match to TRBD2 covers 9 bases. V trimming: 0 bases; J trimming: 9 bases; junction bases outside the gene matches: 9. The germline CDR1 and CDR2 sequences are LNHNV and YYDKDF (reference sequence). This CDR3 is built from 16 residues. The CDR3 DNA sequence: TGTGCCACCAGCAGAGATAGGCGGGGGGGCCTTGGTGAGCAGTTCTTC. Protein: CATSRDRRGGLGEQFF.

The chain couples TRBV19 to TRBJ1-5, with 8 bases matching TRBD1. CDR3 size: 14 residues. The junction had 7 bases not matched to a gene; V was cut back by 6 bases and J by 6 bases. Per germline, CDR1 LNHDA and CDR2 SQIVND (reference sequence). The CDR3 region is CASRPRTGSQPQHF. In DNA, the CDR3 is TGTGCCAGTAGACCCCGGACAGGGAGTCAGCCCCAGCATTTT.